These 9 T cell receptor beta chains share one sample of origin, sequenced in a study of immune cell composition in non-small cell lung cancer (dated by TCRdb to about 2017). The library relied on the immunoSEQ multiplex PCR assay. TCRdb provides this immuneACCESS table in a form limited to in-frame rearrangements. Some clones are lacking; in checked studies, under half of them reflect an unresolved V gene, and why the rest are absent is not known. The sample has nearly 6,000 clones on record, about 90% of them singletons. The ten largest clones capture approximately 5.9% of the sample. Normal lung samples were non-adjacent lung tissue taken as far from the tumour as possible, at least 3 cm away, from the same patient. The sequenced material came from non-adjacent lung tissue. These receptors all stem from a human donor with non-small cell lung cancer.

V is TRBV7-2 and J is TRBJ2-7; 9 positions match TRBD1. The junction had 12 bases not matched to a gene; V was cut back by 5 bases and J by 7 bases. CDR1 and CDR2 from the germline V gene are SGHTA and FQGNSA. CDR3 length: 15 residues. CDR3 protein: CASSDRQGGRLEQYF. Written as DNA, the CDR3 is TGTGCCAGCAGCGACCGACAGGGGGGTAGGTTGGAGCAGTACTTC.

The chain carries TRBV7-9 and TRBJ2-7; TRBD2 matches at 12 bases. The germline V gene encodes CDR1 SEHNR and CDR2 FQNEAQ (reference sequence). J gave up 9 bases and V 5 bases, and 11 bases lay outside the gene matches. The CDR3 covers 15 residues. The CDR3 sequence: CASSDGTSGHFRQYF. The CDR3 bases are TGTGCCAGCAGCGATGGGACTAGCGGGCACTTCAGGCAGTACTTC.

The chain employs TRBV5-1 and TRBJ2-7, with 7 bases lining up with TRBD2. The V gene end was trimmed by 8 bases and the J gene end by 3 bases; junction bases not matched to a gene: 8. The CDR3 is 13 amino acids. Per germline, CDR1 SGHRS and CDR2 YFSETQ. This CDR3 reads CASRLAGDYEQYF. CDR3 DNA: TGCGCCAGTAGACTAGCTGGTGACTACGAGCAGTACTTC.

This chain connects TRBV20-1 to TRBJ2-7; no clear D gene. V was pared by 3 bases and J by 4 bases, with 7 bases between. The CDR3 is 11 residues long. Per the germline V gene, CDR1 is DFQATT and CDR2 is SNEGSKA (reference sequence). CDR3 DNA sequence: TGCAGTGCTAGTGCGGTTTACGAGCAGTACTTC. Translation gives CSASAVYEQYF.

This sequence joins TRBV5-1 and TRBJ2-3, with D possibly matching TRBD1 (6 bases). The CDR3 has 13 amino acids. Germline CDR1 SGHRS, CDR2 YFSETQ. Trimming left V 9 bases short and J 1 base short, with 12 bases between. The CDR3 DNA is TGCGCCACTAACCGACAGGGCACAGATACGCAGTATTTT. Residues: CATNRQGTDTQYF.

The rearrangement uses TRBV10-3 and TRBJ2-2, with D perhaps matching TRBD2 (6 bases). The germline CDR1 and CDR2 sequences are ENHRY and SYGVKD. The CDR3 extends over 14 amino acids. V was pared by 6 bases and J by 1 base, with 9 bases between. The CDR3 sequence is CAISAGGNTGELFF. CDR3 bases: TGTGCCATCAGCGCCGGGGGGAACACCGGGGAGCTGTTTTTT.

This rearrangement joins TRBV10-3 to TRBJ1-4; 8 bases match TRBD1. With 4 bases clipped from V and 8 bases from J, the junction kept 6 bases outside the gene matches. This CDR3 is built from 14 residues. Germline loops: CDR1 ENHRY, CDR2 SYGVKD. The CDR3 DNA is TGTGCCATCAGTGCGGGACAGGAGGGGGAAAAACTGTTTTTT. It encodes CAISAGQEGEKLFF.

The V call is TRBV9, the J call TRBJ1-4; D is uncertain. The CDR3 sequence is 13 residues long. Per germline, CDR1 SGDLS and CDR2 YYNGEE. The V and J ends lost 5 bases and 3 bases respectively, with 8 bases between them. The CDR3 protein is CASRGGANEKLFF. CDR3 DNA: TGTGCCAGCAGGGGCGGGGCTAATGAAAAACTGTTTTTT. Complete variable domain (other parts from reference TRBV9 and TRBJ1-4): DSGVTQTPKHLITATGQRVTLRCSPRSGDLSVYWYQQSLDQGLQFLIQYYNGEERAKGNILERFSAQQFPDLHSELNLSSLELGDSALYFCASRGGANEKLFFGSGTQLSVL.

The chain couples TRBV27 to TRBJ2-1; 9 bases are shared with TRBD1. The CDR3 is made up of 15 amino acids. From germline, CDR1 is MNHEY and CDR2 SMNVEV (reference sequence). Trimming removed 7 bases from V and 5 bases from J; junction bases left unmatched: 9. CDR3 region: CASTPGQGINNEQFF. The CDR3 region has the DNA TGTGCCAGCACTCCCGGACAGGGGATCAACAATGAGCAGTTCTTC.